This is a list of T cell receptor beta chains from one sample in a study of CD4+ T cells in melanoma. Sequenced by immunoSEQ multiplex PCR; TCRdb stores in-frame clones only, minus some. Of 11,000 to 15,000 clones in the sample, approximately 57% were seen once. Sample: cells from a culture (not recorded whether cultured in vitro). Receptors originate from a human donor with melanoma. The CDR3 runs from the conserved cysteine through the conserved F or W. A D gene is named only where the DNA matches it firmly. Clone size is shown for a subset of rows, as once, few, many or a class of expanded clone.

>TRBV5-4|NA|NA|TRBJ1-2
CASSLSRGGTYGYTF
TGTGCCAGCAGCTTGAGTCGAGGGGGGACATATGGCTACACCTTC
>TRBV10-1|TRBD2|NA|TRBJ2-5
CASSRLAGGQETQYF
TGCGCCAGCAGCCGACTAGCGGGGGGCCAAGAGACCCAGTACTTC
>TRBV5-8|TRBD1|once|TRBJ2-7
CASSHGQGGSYEQYF
TGTGCCAGCAGCCACGGACAGGGTGGCTCCTACGAGCAGTACTTC
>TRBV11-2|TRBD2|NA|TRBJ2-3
CASSLRRGGTTDTQYF
TGTGCCAGCAGCTTAAGGCGGGGAGGGACCACAGATACGCAGTATTTT
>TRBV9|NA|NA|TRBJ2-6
CASSPRQARWANVLTF
TGTGCCAGCAGCCCCCGACAGGCCCGCTGGGCCAACGTCCTGACTTTC
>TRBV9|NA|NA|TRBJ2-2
CASSQPAGGELFF
TGTGCCAGCAGCCAACCGGCGGGCGGGGAGCTGTTTTTT
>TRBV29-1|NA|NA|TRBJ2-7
CSVTAAHEQYF
TGCAGCGTGACGGCGGCTCACGAGCAGTACTTC
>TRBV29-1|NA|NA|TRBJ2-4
CSVNQGGENIQYF
TGCAGCGTCAACCAAGGGGGGGAAAACATTCAGTACTTC
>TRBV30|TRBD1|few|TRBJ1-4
CAWSQDRAGKKLFF
TGTGCCTGGAGCCAGGACAGGGCGGGGAAAAAACTGTTTTTT
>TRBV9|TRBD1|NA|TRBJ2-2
CASSVRDRITGELFF
TGTGCCAGCAGCGTTAGGGACAGGATAACCGGGGAGCTGTTTTTT
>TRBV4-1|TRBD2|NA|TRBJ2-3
CASSQEPTSGVYTQYF
TGCGCCAGCAGCCAGGAGCCTACTAGCGGGGTGTATACGCAGTATTTT
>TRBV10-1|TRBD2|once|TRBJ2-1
CASSPTSGEYNEQFF
TGCGCCAGCAGTCCGACTAGCGGGGAGTACAATGAGCAGTTCTTC
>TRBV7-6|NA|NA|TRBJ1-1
CASSFPGHTMNTEAFF
TGTGCCAGCAGCTTTCCGGGACATACAATGAACACTGAAGCTTTCTTT
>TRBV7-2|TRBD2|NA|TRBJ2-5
CASSFLGDSSGGAGTQYF
TGTGCCAGCAGCTTCCTCGGCGATTCTAGCGGGGGGGCCGGGACCCAGTACTTC
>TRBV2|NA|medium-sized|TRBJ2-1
CASRGAVVDEQFF
TGTGCCAGCAGAGGGGCCGTCGTCGATGAGCAGTTCTTC
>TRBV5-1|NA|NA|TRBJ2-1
CASKDTRRDNEQFF
TGCGCCAGCAAAGACACCCGGCGGGATAATGAGCAGTTCTTC
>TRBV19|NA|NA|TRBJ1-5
CASSITGSRRPQHF
TGTGCCAGTAGTATTACAGGGTCTCGACGGCCCCAGCATTTT
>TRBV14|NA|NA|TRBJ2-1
CASSQGLLTQQFF
TGTGCCAGCAGCCAAGGACTGCTTACGCAGCAGTTCTTC
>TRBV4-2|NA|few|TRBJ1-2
CASSQGTNYGYTF
TGTGCCAGCAGCCAAGGGACTAACTATGGCTACACCTTC
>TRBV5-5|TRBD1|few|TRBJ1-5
CASSLAGTAGTPQHF
TGTGCCAGCAGCTTGGCGGGGACAGCCGGGACGCCCCAGCATTTT
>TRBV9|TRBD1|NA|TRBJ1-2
CASSSQGAGKDYGYTF
TGTGCCAGCAGCTCCCAGGGGGCAGGGAAAGACTATGGCTACACCTTC
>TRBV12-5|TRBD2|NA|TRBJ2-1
CASGLVISRGGKNEQFF
TGTGCTAGTGGTTTGGTAATTTCGCGGGGGGGCAAAAATGAGCAGTTCTTC
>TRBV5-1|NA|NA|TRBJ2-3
CASSGWGGADTQYF
TGCGCCAGCAGCGGGTGGGGGGGCGCAGATACGCAGTATTTT
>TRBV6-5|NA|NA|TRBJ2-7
CASSYWSLDSREQYF
TGTGCCAGCAGTTATTGGAGTTTGGACAGTCGCGAGCAGTACTTC
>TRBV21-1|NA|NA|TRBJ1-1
CASSEKGGSGTEAFF
TGTGCCAGCAGCGAAAAAGGGGGGTCAGGCACTGAAGCTTTCTTT